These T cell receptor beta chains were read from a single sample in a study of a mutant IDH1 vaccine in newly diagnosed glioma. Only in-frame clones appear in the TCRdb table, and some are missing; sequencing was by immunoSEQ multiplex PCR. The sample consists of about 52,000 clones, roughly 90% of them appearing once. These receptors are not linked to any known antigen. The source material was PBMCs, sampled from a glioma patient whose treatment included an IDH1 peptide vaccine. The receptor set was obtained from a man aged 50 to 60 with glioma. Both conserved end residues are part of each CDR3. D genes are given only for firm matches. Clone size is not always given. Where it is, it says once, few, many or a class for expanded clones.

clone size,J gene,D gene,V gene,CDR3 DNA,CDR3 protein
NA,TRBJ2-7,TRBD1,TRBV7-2,TGTGCCAGCAGCCGGACAGGCTACGAGCAGTACTTC,CASSRTGYEQYF
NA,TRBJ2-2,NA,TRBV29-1,TGCAGCTTTCGGACTTTATACGGGACCGGGGAGCTGTTTTTT,CSFRTLYGTGELFF
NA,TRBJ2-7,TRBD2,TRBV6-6,TGTGCCAGCAGGAGGAGCGGGGGGGCCCGGGCCAACGAGCAGTACTTC,CASRRSGGARANEQYF
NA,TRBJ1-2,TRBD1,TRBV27,TGTGCCAGCAGTTCCCGACAGGGACGCGGCTACACCTTC,CASSSRQGRGYTF
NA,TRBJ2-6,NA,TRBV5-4,TGTGCCAGCAGCCGGGGAGGCTCTGGGGCCAACGTCCTGACTTTC,CASSRGGSGANVLTF
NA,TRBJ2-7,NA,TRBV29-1,TGCAGCGTTGTTGTGGTCTCCTACGAGCAGTACTTC,CSVVVVSYEQYF
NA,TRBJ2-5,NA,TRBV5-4,TGTGCCAGCAGCTTGGATGTCAGGGGCGGAGCAGAGACCCAGTACTTC,CASSLDVRGGAETQYF
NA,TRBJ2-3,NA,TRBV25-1,TGTGCCAGCAGTCCGCAGGGTATAGATACGCAGTATTTT,CASSPQGIDTQYF
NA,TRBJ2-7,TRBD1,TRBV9,TGTGCCAGCAGCCCTCCGGCGGGCCAGGGGGCGTCCCCAGGGGAGCAGTACTTC,CASSPPAGQGASPGEQYF
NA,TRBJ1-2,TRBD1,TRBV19,TGTGCCAGTAGTAGCCAGGGGGCTAACTATGGCTACACCTTC,CASSSQGANYGYTF
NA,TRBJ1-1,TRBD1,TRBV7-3,TGTGCCAGCAGCTTAACCGGACAGGGGAGTGAAGCTTTCTTT,CASSLTGQGSEAFF
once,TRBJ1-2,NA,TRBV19,TGTGCCAGTAGCCGGGGGGGCGGCTATGGCTACACCTTC,CASSRGGGYGYTF
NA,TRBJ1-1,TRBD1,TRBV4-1,TGCGCCAGCAGCCAAGAATCGTATATACAGGGGGCAGGGGGCACTGAAGCTTTCTTT,CASSQESYIQGAGGTEAFF
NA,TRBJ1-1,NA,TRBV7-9,TGTGCCAGCAGCTTAGCCGACAACACTGAAGCTTTCTTT,CASSLADNTEAFF
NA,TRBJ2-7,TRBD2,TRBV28,TGTGCCAGCAGTGGGACTACTCAATACTACGAGCAGTACTTC,CASSGTTQYYEQYF
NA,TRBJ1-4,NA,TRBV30,TGTGCCTGGAGTCGGGGCGGTAGGGGTGAAAAACTGTTTTTT,CAWSRGGRGEKLFF
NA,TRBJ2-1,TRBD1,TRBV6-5,TGTGCCAGCAGTCAAGAACAGGGGAATGAGCAGTTCTTC,CASSQEQGNEQFF
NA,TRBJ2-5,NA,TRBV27,TGTGCCAGCAGTTTTACCCCAGACAGTCAAGAGACCCAGTACTTC,CASSFTPDSQETQYF
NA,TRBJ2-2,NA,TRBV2,TGTGCCAGCCGGAGCGGATGGGGGGCCGGGGAGCTGTTTTTT,CASRSGWGAGELFF
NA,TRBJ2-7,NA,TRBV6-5,TGTGCCAGCTCGGGGGTGCGCGCGTACGAGCAGTACTTC,CASSGVRAYEQYF
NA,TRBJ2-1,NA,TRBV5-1,TGCGCCAGCAGCTCGTGGCCAACCGGGTACAATGAGCAGTTCTTC,CASSSWPTGYNEQFF
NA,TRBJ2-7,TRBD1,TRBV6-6,TGTGCCAGCAGTTACCCCCGGGACAGGGGTACCGAGCAGTACTTC,CASSYPRDRGTEQYF
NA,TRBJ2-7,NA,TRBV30,TGTGCCTGGGAGCGGAGCGCCTCCTACGAGCAGTACTTC,CAWERSASYEQYF